The 13 T cell receptor beta chains reported below all come from one sample, sequenced in a study of T cells in Graves' hyperthyroidism and ophthalmopathy. TCR beta CDR3 sequences were amplified from RNA transcripts. Using the HTBI primer set, a first-round RT-PCR was run on the TCR CDR3. TCRdb fed the multiplex PCR reads into MiXCR, producing one record per CDR3 protein. The sample contains fewer than 750,000 distinct CDR3 sequences, 14% to 15% of which appear only once. The source material was blood. The receptors originated from a woman in her thirties or forties with Graves' ophthalmopathy.

This clonotype has just a few counts. V gene TRBV19 combines with J gene TRBJ2-7, with D tentatively TRBD1 or TRBD2 (5 bases each). This CDR3 comprises 15 residues. Trimming cost V 5 bases and J 0 bases, with 14 bases left between them. CDR1 and CDR2 (germline): LNHDA, SQIVND (reference sequence). The CDR3 coding sequence is TGTGCCAGTAGTTGGGGGAGCGGCAGCTCCTACGAGCAGTACTTC. Encoded protein: CASSWGSGSSYEQYF.

This clonotype was seen at least ten times. The chain combines TRBV12-5 with TRBJ1-1; D is uncertain. V was pared by 0 bases and J by 4 bases, with 6 bases between. The CDR3 has 13 residues. Per the germline V gene, CDR1 is LGHNT and CDR2 is FRNRAP. CDR3 residues: CASGLVQTTEAFF. CDR3 nucleotide sequence: TGTGCTAGTGGTTTGGTACAAACCACTGAAGCTTTCTTT.

This clonotype was found many times. A read error may explain this, as a much larger clone is one base away. J is TRBJ2-7 and V is TRBV6-5; 7 bases fit TRBD1. The CDR3 extends over 13 amino acids. Trimming at V came to 6 bases and at J to 3 bases, leaving 5 bases not matched to a gene. Germline V gene data show CDR1 as MNHEY and CDR2 as SVGAGI. CDR3 DNA sequence: TGTGCCAGCAGCACCGGGACAGACTACGAGCAGTACTTC. Its protein is CASSTGTDYEQYF.

This clonotype was picked up many times. The chain links TRBV27 to TRBJ2-5; 9 bases align to TRBD2. The CDR3 runs 15 residues. Trimming took 3 bases from V and 4 from J; bases not matched to a gene: 6. Germline lookup yields CDR1 MNHEY and CDR2 SMNVEV (reference sequence). This CDR3 is CASSLALAGSETQYF. CDR3 bases: TGTGCCAGCAGTTTGGCCCTAGCGGGATCAGAGACCCAGTACTTC.

The CDR3 region has the DNA TGTGCCAGCAGTGGGGTCGGGACAGGGGTCAGGGAGACCCAGTACTTC. Its translation: CASSGVGTGVRETQYF. The chain joins TRBV6-1 to TRBJ2-5; 10 positions agree with TRBD1. CDR1 and CDR2 from the germline V gene are MNHNS and SASEGT. The CDR3 has 16 amino acids. J gave up 5 bases and V 4 bases, and 10 bases lay outside the gene matches.

In this sample, this clonotype turned up many times. The chain combines TRBV19 with TRBJ2-7; D could derive from TRBD1 or TRBD2 (5 bases each). Per the germline V gene, CDR1 is LNHDA and CDR2 is SQIVND (reference sequence). The CDR3 spans 15 residues. Trimming shortened V by 4 bases and J by 3 bases, and 16 bases separated the two germline ends. The CDR3 is CASSNRDRTGYEQYF. The CDR3 DNA reads as TGTGCCAGTAGTAACCGGGACCGCACGGGCTACGAGCAGTACTTC.

The CDR3 DNA follows: TGTGCCAGCTCACCACGGGCAGTTTTGGACATTCAGTACTTC. Amino acid sequence: CASSPRAVLDIQYF. The chain joins TRBV18 to TRBJ2-4; D is undetermined. This CDR3 spans 14 amino acids. The V gene's germline CDR1 is KGHSH and CDR2 LQKENI. The V gene lost 1 base and the J gene lost 8 bases, with 12 bases spanning the gap.

This clonotype was seen repeatedly, ten times or more. The CDR3 sequence is CASTEDANTGELFF. The CDR3 DNA is TGTGCCAGCACAGAGGACGCGAACACCGGGGAGCTGTTTTTT. The chain links TRBV6-5 to TRBJ2-2; no clear D. The CDR3 totals 14 residues. Trimming stripped 7 bases from V and 0 bases from J, with 9 bases between. Germline loops: CDR1 MNHEY, CDR2 SVGAGI.

This clonotype has a count of ten or more. The genes are TRBV12-3 or TRBV12-4 and TRBJ2-4; 8 nucleotides match TRBD2. This CDR3 region has 13 residues. V shed 8 bases and J 7 bases; nucleotides not matched to a gene: 7. CDR3 sequence: CASGTSGSNIQYF. Written as DNA, the CDR3 is TGTGCCAGCGGAACAAGCGGGAGCAACATTCAGTACTTC.

This clonotype was found a few times. Sequence at one end of the junction differs from germline and may be a read error. The rearrangement uses TRBV24-1 and TRBJ2-5; D is tentatively TRBD1 or TRBD2 (7 bases each). CDR3 length: 13 residues. CDR1 and CDR2 from the germline V gene are KGHDR and SFDVKD. The CDR3 region is CAARGGSQETQYF. The CDR3 bases are TGTGCCGCCAGGGGGGGATCGCAAGAGACCCAGTACTTC.

The genes are TRBV7-2 and TRBJ2-5; 8 bases are shared with TRBD1. Germline V gives CDR1 SGHTA, CDR2 FQGNSA. This CDR3 is 16 amino acids long. V lost 4 bases and J lost 5; bases outside the gene matches: 12. In DNA form, the CDR3 reads TGTGCCAGCAGCTCCCGGGTCAGGGGGCAAAGGGAGACCCAGTACTTC. This translates into CASSSRVRGQRETQYF.

This clonotype has just a few counts. The V gene is TRBV5-1, the J gene TRBJ2-2; no clear D gene. The CDR3 runs 12 residues. The V and J ends lost 6 bases and 1 base respectively, with 4 bases between them. Germline V CDR1 and CDR2: SGHRS, YFSETQ. The CDR3 region has the DNA TGCGCCAGCAACGAGAACACCGGGGAGCTGTTTTTT. Protein product: CASNENTGELFF.

In this sample, this clonotype turned up many times. The chain couples TRBV24-1 to TRBJ2-5; TRBD2 aligns across 8 bases. The germline V gene has CDR1 KGHDR and CDR2 SFDVKD. V was clipped by 2 bases and J by 4 bases; unmatched bases: 11. The CDR3 runs to 17 residues. The CDR3 reads CATSDSAGLVELETQYF. In nucleotides, the CDR3 is TGTGCCACCAGTGATTCCGCGGGACTAGTGGAATTAGAGACCCAGTACTTC.